Presented here are 20 T cell receptor beta chains from one specimen sequenced in a study of T cell repertoires in cytomegalovirus infection. Their cognate antigens are unknown. TCRdb independently ran MiXCR on the reads; one entry per CDR3 protein. The table has some 270,000 distinct CDR3 sequences, around 20% seen once. Sequencing was performed on cultured PBMCs, taken from culture after CMV antigen stimulation. These receptors were obtained from a human donor in good health (CMV status not recorded). Some clones in this sample may be carry-over from other donors' samples.

This clonotype was picked up many times. The chain links TRBV7-2 to TRBJ1-2, with TRBD1 as a possible D gene (5 bases). CDR1 and CDR2 (germline): SGHTA, FQGNSA. V dropped 2 bases and J dropped 8 bases, with 9 bases sitting between them. This CDR3 spans 12 amino acids. The CDR3 here is CASSLPGGGYTF. Here the CDR3 DNA reads TGTGCCAGCAGCTTACCGGGGGGGGGCTACACCTTC.

The chain uses TRBV27 and TRBJ2-7, with TRBD1 matching over 7 bases. Losses at the gene ends were 4 bases for V and 3 bases for J; bases not matched to a gene: 3. The CDR3 totals 13 residues. Looked up from germline, CDR1 is MNHEY and CDR2 is SMNVEV (reference sequence). The CDR3 nucleotides read TGTGCCAGCAGTTGGGGACAGTACTACGAGCAGTACTTC. Protein: CASSWGQYYEQYF.

This clonotype appeared many times. The genes are TRBV7-8 and TRBJ2-7; D ambiguous. Trimming cost V 2 bases and J 5 bases, with 10 bases left between them. This CDR3 comprises 13 residues. Germline V gene data show CDR1 as SGHVS and CDR2 as FQNEAQ. The CDR3 nucleotides are TGTGCCAGCAGCTTACCGATTGGGAACGAGCAGTACTTC. Translating it yields CASSLPIGNEQYF.

J is TRBJ2-7 and V is TRBV5-6; maybe TRBD2 (5 bases). Deletions cut 4 bases from V and 1 base from J, with 12 bases between. This CDR3 is 14 amino acids long. Germline CDR1 is SGHDT and CDR2 is YYEEEE. The CDR3 reads CASSPGLDSYEQYV. In DNA form, the CDR3 reads TGTGCCAGCAGCCCTGGACTGGATTCCTACGAGCAGTACGTC.

This clonotype occurred many times. This rearrangement joins TRBV7-9 to TRBJ1-3; 7 bases align to TRBD1. The germline V gene encodes CDR1 SEHNR and CDR2 FQNEAQ (reference sequence). The J segment lost 0 bases and the V segment lost 6 bases, leaving 2 bases of the junction unmatched. CDR3 length: 14 amino acids. CDR3 coding DNA: TGTGCCAGCAGACAGGGGTTCTCTGGAAACACCATATATTTT. Its translation: CASRQGFSGNTIYF.

The V and J genes are TRBV6-6 and TRBJ1-6, with 11 bases lining up with TRBD1. V was clipped by 4 bases and J by 5 bases; unmatched bases: 1. CDR3 size: 15 residues. Per the germline V gene, CDR1 is MNHNY and CDR2 is SVGAGI (reference sequence). The CDR3 sequence is CASSSGQGDNSPLHF. The CDR3 DNA is TGTGCCAGCAGTTCGGGACAGGGGGATAATTCACCCCTCCACTTT.

The chain recombines TRBV6-2 or TRBV6-3 with TRBJ2-7; tentatively, D is TRBD2 (6 bases). There are 14 residues in the CDR3. Trimming removed 6 bases at V and 4 bases at J, with 16 bases between. CDR1 is MNHEY, CDR2 SVGEGT, per germline. In DNA, the CDR3 is TGTGCCAGCAGAAATTTGGCCGGGGGATACGAGCAGTACTTC. Translating it yields CASRNLAGGYEQYF.

There are many counts of this clonotype. The rearrangement uses TRBV5-1 and TRBJ2-7; D possibly uses TRBD1 or TRBD2 (5 bases each). Trimming pared 4 bases from V and 5 bases from J, leaving 13 bases between. The germline CDR1 and CDR2 sequences are SGHRS and YFSETQ. The CDR3 loop spans 13 amino acids. CDR3 sequence (DNA): TGCGCCAGCAGCCGGGAAAGGGGCCACGAGCAGTACGTC. Protein product: CASSRERGHEQYV.

The chain is built from TRBV19 and TRBJ2-1; 7 bases map to TRBD2. The CDR3 totals 16 residues. The V gene end was trimmed by 6 bases and the J gene end by 0 bases; junction bases not matched to a gene: 8. Germline V lookup: CDR1 LNHDA, CDR2 SQIVND (reference sequence). DNA of the CDR3: TGTGCCAGTAGCGACCTAGCGGAAAGCTCCTACAATGAGCAGTTCTTC. The encoded protein is CASSDLAESSYNEQFF.

In its sample, this clonotype was seen a few times. The chain combines TRBV27 with TRBJ1-2, with unresolved D. The V end lost 6 bases, the J end lost 4 bases, and 18 bases lay between the germline ends. This CDR3 comprises 15 residues. Per germline, CDR1 MNHEY and CDR2 SMNVEV (reference sequence). CDR3 coding DNA: TGTGCCAGCAGCCTCGAGCGGACTGGCGGCTATGGCTACACCTTC. This encodes CASSLERTGGYGYTF.

This clonotype has ten or more counts. CDR3 nucleotides: TGTGCCAGCAGCCGAGGACAGCATAACACTGAAGCTTTCTTT. Its translation is CASSRGQHNTEAFF. This chain links TRBV7-2 with TRBJ1-1, with D possibly matching TRBD1 (6 bases). The CDR3 has 14 amino acids. CDR1 SGHTA and CDR2 FQGNSA come from the germline V gene. V was cut by 5 bases and J by 2 bases, with 12 bases left in between.

The chain combines TRBV4-1 with TRBJ2-5; 8 bases are a match to TRBD2. V shed 0 bases and J 1 base; nucleotides not matched to a gene: 7. CDR1 MGHRA and CDR2 YSYEKL come from the germline V gene. The CDR3 loop spans 17 amino acids. In DNA, the CDR3 is TGCGCCAGCAGCCAAGATTCGGCTAGCGGGCTCCAAGAGACCCAGTACTTC. Residues: CASSQDSASGLQETQYF.

There are a few counts of this clonotype. The chain recombines TRBV6-1 with TRBJ1-2; D remains unclear. The CDR3 is 16 amino acids. V was pared by 0 bases and J by 4 bases, with 15 bases between. Per the germline V gene, CDR1 is MNHNS and CDR2 is SASEGT. The CDR3 DNA follows: TGTGCCAGCAGTGAAGCGCAAACTTTAGGATCCTATGGCTACACCTTC. Translated, it gives CASSEAQTLGSYGYTF.

This clonotype was recorded many times. The chain couples TRBV12-5 to TRBJ2-1, with 10 positions matching TRBD2. The CDR3 loop spans 16 amino acids. Germline lookup yields CDR1 LGHNT and CDR2 FRNRAP. Unmatched junction bases numbered 11, after V lost 6 bases and J lost 6 bases. CDR3 residues: CASGMVSGRSSNEQFF. CDR3 bases: TGTGCTAGTGGGATGGTTAGCGGGAGGAGTAGCAATGAGCAGTTCTTC.

Many counts were recorded for this clonotype. The chain has TRBV6-1 and TRBJ2-5, with D possibly being TRBD1 (6 bases). This CDR3 is 15 amino acids long. With 6 bases removed from V and 2 bases from J, the gap between germline ends came to 16 bases. The V gene's germline CDR1 is MNHNS and CDR2 SASEGT. For the CDR3, the DNA is TGTGCCAGCAGCGGTAAACAGGGTAGGCAAGAGACCCAGTACTTC. Translating it yields CASSGKQGRQETQYF.

V is TRBV7-6 and J is TRBJ1-1; no firm D call. Germline V gene data show CDR1 as SGHVS and CDR2 as FNYEAQ. This CDR3 contains 13 residues. Trimming shortened V by 2 bases and J by 7 bases, and 11 bases separated the two germline ends. CDR3 in amino acids: CASSLIAGNEAFF. The CDR3 coding sequence is TGTGCCAGCAGCTTAATAGCAGGCAATGAAGCTTTCTTT.

J is TRBJ1-5 and V is TRBV6-6; no clear D gene. This CDR3 has 13 residues. V lost 10 bases and J lost 3, with 13 bases in between. Per germline, CDR1 MNHNY and CDR2 SVGAGI (reference sequence). CDR3 amino acids: CATRLIDNQPQHF. The CDR3 DNA reads as TGTGCCACCCGGTTGATTGACAATCAGCCCCAGCATTTT.

This clonotype was detected many times. In DNA, the CDR3 is TGCGCCAGCGGAACTAGCGGGAGCCCTGGGGCCAACGTCCTGACTTTC. It translates to CASGTSGSPGANVLTF. V gene TRBV4-1 combines with J gene TRBJ2-6; 11 bases match TRBD2. Per germline, CDR1 MGHRA and CDR2 YSYEKL. The CDR3 extends over 16 amino acids. The V gene end was trimmed by 8 bases and the J gene end by 2 bases; junction bases not matched to a gene: 5.

This clonotype was seen only a few times. The chain uses TRBV6-6 and TRBJ2-4; 7 positions match TRBD1. CDR1 MNHNY and CDR2 SVGAGI come from the germline V gene (reference sequence). The V and J ends lost 2 bases and 7 bases, in that order; junction bases with no gene match: 14. CDR3 length: 17 residues. The CDR3 region is CASSYPDRGRGLNIQYF. The CDR3 region has the DNA TGTGCCAGCAGTTACCCAGATAGGGGGCGCGGGTTGAACATTCAGTACTTC.

This clonotype was seen a few times. The chain joins TRBV6-2 or TRBV6-3 to TRBJ2-5, with D unresolved. This CDR3 is built from 13 residues. V lost 2 bases to trimming and J lost 5 bases, with 9 bases between them. The germline CDR1 and CDR2 sequences are MNHEY and SVGEGT. The CDR3 loop reads CASSYGQRETQYF. CDR3 nucleotide sequence: TGTGCCAGCAGTTACGGCCAGAGGGAGACCCAGTACTTC.